This T cell receptor beta chain was recovered during a study of blood T cell repertoires in COVID-19. This CDR3 has 16 amino acids. V was pared by 5 bases and J by 2 bases, with 18 bases between. The germline CDR1 and CDR2 sequences are SGHNT and YENEEA. Using immunoSEQ multiplex PCR, the repertoire was profiled, and TCRdb retains in-frame clones only, with some absent. Of 120,000 to 150,000 clones listed, 75% to 85% are singletons. This clone was counted once. Sequencing was done on a sample of peripheral blood. The clonotype comes from a man aged 60 to 75 with active or convalescent COVID-19. The chain carries TRBV11-3 and TRBJ1-2; D is ambiguous. As DNA, the CDR3 is TGTGCCAGCAGCAACCCCCCCCGGAGGGCCAACTATGGCTACACCTTC. Residues: CASSNPPRRANYGYTF.